This T cell receptor beta chain was sequenced in a study of patients and donors after allogeneic stem cell transplantation. V lost 3 bases, J lost 6 bases, and 12 bases lay in between. The CDR3 extends over 13 amino acids. The germline gives CDR1 SEHNR, CDR2 FQNEAQ (reference sequence). This clonotype turned up a few times. TCRdb processed the RT-PCR reads anew with MiXCR; each CDR3 protein has one entry. The repertoire includes more than 150,000 distinct CDR3 sequences, 41% of them detected once, and 25% to 35% sits in the top ten. The V gene is TRBV7-9, the J gene TRBJ2-7; no clear D. The sample consisted of blood, either unsorted or a sorted T cell fraction (not recorded which). This sequence was found in a human donor who was either an allogeneic HSCT recipient or a stem cell or donor lymphocyte infusion donor (not recorded which). It is not recorded whose cells these are; they may come from a transplant donor. CDR3 in amino acids: CASSFTPDSEQYF. The CDR3 DNA reads TGTGCCAGCAGCTTTACCCCAGATTCCGAGCAGTACTTC.